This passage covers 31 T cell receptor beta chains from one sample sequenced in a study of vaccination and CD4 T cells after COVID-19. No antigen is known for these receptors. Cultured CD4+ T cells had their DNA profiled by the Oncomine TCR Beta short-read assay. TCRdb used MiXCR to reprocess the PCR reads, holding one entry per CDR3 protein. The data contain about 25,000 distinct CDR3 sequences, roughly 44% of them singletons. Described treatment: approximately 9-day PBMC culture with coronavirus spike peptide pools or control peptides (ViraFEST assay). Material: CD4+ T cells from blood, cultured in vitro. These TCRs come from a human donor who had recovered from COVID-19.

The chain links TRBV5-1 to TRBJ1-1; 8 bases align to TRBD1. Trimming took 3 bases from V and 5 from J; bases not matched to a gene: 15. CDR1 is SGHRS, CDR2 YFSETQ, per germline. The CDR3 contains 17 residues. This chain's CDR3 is CASSWGGGQGVRTEAFF. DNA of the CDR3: TGCGCCAGCAGCTGGGGGGGCGGACAGGGTGTGAGGACTGAAGCTTTCTTT.

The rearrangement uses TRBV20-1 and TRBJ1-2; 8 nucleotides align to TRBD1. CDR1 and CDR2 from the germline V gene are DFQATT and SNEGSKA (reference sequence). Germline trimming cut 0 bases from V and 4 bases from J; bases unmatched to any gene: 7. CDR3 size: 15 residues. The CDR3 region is CSARDAGQGSYGYTF. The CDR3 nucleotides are TGCAGTGCTAGAGATGCAGGACAGGGAAGCTATGGCTACACCTTC.

The CDR3 loop reads CASSLKQPSTDTQYF. DNA of the CDR3: TGTGCCAGCAGTTTAAAACAGCCTAGCACAGATACGCAGTATTTT. This rearrangement joins TRBV27 to TRBJ2-3; D remains ambiguous. V lost 2 bases and J lost 0, with 9 bases in between. The CDR3 is 15 amino acids. Germline CDR1 is MNHEY and CDR2 is SMNVEV (reference sequence).

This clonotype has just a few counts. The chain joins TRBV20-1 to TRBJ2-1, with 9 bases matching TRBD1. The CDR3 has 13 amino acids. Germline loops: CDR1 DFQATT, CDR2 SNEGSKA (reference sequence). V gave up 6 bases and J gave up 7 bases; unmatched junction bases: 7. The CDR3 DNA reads TGCAGTGCCAAAAGCGACAGGGGGAATGAGCAGTTCTTC. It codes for CSAKSDRGNEQFF.

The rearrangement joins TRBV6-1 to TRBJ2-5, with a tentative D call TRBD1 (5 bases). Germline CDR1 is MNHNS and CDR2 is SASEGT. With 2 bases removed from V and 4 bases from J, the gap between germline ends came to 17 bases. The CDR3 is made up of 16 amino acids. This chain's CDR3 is CASSEYDSFQGETQYF. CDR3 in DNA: TGTGCCAGCAGTGAATATGACAGCTTCCAGGGAGAGACCCAGTACTTC.

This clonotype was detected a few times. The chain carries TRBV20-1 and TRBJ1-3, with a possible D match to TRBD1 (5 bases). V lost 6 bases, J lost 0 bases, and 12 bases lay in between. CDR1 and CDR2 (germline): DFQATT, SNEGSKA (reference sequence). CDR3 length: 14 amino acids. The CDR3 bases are TGCAGTGCCACCCCAGACAGCTCTGGAAACACCATATATTTT. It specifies CSATPDSSGNTIYF.

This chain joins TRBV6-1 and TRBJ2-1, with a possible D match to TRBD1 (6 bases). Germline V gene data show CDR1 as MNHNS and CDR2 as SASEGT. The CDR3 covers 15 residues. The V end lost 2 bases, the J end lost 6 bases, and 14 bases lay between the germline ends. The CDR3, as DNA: TGTGCCAGCAGTGAAATAGGGCAGGGGAGCAATGAGCAGTTCTTC. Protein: CASSEIGQGSNEQFF.

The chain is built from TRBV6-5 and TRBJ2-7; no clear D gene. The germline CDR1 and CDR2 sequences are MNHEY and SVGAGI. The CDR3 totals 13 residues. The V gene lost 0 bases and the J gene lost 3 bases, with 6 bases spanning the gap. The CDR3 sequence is CASSYSGSYEQYF. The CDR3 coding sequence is TGTGCCAGCAGTTACTCAGGCAGCTACGAGCAGTACTTC.

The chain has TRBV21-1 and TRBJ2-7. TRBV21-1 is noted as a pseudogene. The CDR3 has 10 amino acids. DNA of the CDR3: TGTGCCAGCTACTCCTACGAGCAGTACTTC. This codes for CASYSYEQYF.

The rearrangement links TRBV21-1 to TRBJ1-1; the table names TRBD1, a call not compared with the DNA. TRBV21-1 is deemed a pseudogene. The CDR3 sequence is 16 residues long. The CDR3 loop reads CASSKAEKGWGTEAFF. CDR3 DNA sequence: TGTGCCAGCAGCAAAGCTGAGAAGGGGTGGGGCACTGAAGCTTTCTTT.

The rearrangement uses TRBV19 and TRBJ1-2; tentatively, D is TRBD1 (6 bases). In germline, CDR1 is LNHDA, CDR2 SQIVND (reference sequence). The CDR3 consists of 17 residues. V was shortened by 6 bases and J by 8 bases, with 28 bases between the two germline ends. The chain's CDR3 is CASREWTAERGTWGYTF. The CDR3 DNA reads TGTGCCAGTAGGGAATGGACCGCCGAAAGGGGGACTTGGGGCTACACCTTC. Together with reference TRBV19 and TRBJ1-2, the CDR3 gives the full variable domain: DGGITQSPKYLFRKEGQNVTLSCEQNLNHDAMYWYRQDPGQGLRLIYYSQIVNDFQKGDIAEGYSVSREKKESFPLTVTSAQKNPTAFYLCASREWTAERGTWGYTFGSGTRLTVV.

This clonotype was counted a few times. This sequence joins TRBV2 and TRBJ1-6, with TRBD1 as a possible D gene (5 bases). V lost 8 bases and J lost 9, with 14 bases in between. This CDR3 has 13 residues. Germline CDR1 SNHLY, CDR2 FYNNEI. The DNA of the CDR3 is TGTGCCAGCGGTCAGGGAGAGATTTCACCCCTCCACTTT. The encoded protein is CASGQGEISPLHF.

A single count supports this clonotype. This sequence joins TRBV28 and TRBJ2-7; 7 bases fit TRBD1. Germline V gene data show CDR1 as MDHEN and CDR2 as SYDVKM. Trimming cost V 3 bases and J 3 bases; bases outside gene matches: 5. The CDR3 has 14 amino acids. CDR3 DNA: TGTGCCAGCAGTTTGAGACAGGGTAACTACGAGCAGTACTTC. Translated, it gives CASSLRQGNYEQYF. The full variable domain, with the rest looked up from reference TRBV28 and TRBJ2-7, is DVKVTQSSRYLVKRTGEKVFLECVQDMDHENMFWYRQDPGLGLRLIYFSYDVKMKEKGDIPEGYSVSREKKERFSLILESASTNQTSMYLCASSLRQGNYEQYFGPGTRLTVT.

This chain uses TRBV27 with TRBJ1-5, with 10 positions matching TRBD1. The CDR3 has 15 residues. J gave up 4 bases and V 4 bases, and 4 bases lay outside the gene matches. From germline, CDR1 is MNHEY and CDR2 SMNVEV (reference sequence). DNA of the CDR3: TGTGCCAGCAGTTCCGGGACAGGGGTAAATCAGCCCCAGCATTTT. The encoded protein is CASSSGTGVNQPQHF.

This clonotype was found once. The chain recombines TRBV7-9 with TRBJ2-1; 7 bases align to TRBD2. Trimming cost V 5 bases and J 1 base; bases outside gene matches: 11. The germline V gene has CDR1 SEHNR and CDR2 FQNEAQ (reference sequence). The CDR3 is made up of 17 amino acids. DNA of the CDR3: TGTGCCAGCAGCCCTCGGGCGGGAGCCCTTTCCTACAATGAGCAGTTCTTC. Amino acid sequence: CASSPRAGALSYNEQFF.

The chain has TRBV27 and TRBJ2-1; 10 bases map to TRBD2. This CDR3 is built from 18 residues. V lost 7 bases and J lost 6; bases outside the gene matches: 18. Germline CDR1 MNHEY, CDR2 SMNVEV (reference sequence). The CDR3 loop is CASISSPTSGAITNEQFF. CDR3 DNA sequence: TGTGCCAGCATTTCAAGCCCTACTAGCGGGGCTATTACCAATGAGCAGTTCTTC.

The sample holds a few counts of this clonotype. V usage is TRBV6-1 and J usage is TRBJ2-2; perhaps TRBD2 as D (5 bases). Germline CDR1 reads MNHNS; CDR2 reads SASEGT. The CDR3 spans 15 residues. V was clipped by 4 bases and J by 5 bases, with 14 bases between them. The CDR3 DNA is TGTGCCAGCAGTGGAGGGAGAATGAGGACCGGGGAGCTGTTTTTT. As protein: CASSGGRMRTGELFF.

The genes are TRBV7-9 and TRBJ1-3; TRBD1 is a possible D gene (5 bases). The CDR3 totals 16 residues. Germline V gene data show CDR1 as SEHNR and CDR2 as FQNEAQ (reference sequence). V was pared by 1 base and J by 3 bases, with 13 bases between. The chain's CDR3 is CASSLVSGGNGNTIYF. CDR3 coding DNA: TGTGCCAGCAGCTTAGTCTCGGGGGGTAATGGAAACACCATATATTTT.

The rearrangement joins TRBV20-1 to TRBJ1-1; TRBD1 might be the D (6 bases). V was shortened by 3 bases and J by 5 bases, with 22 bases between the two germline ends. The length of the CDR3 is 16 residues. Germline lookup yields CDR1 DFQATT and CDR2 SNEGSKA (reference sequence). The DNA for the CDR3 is TGCAGTGCTAGGGCCAGGGGACCAATAGACGGTACTGAAGCTTTCTTT. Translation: CSARARGPIDGTEAFF.

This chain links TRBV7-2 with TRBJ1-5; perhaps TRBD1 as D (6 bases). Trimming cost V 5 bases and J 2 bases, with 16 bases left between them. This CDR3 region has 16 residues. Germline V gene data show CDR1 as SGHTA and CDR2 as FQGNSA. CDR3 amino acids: CASSASRGGGNQPQHF. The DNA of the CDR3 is TGTGCCAGCAGCGCTTCGCGCGGGGGCGGCAATCAGCCCCAGCATTTT.

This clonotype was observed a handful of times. Here the CDR3 reads CASSLSPEPYEQYF. CDR3 nucleotide sequence: TGTGCCAGCAGTTTATCTCCCGAGCCCTACGAGCAGTACTTC. The chain carries TRBV27 and TRBJ2-7; no clear D. V lost 0 bases, J lost 2 bases, and 8 bases lay in between. Germline CDR1 is MNHEY and CDR2 is SMNVEV (reference sequence). The length of the CDR3 is 14 residues.

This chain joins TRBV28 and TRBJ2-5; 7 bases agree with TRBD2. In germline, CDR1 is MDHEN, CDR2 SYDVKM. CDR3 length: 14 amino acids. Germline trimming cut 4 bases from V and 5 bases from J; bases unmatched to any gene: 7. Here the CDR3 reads CASSSGLGAETQYF. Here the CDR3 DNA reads TGTGCCAGCAGTTCCGGACTAGGGGCCGAGACCCAGTACTTC.

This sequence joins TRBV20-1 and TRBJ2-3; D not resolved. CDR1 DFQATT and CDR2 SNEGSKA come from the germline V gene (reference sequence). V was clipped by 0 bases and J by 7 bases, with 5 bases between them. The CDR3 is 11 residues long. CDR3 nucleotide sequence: TGCAGTGCTAGAGATCCCAATACGCAGTATTTT. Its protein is CSARDPNTQYF.

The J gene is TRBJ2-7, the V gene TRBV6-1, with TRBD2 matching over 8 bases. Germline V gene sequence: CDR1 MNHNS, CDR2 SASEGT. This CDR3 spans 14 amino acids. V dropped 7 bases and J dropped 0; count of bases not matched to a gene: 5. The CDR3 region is CASIGRVSSYEQYF. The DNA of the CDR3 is TGTGCCAGCATCGGGAGGGTAAGCTCCTACGAGCAGTACTTC.

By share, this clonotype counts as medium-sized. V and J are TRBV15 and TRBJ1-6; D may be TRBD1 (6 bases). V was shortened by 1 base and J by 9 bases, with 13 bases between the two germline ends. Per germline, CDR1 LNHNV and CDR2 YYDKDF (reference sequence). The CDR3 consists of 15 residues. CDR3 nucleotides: TGTGCCACCAGCAGAGTGGAGGGGGTGGGTTCACCCCTCCACTTT. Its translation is CATSRVEGVGSPLHF. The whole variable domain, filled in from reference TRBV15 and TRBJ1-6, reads DAMVIQNPRYQVTQFGKPVTLSCSQTLNHNVMYWYQQKSSQAPKLLFHYYDKDFNNEADTPDNFQSRRPNTSFCFLDIRSPGLGDTAMYLCATSRVEGVGSPLHFGNGTRLTVT.

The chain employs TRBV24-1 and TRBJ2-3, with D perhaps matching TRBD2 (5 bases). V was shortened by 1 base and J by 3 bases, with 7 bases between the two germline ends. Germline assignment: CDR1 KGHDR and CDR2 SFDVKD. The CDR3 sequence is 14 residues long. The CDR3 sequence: CATSDLSGTDTQYF. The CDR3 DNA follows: TGTGCCACCAGTGATTTATCGGGGACAGATACGCAGTATTTT.

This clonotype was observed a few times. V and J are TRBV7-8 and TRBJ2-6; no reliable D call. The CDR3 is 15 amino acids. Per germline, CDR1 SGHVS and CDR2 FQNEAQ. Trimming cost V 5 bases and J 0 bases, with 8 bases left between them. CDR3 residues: CASSPASSGANVLTF. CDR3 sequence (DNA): TGTGCCAGCAGCCCCGCAAGCTCTGGGGCCAACGTCCTGACTTTC.

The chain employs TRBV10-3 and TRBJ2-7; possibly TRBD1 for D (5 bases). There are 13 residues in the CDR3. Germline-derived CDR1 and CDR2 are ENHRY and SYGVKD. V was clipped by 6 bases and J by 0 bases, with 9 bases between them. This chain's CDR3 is CAIRGRLSYEQYF. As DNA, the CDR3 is TGTGCCATCAGGGGGCGGCTCTCCTACGAGCAGTACTTC.

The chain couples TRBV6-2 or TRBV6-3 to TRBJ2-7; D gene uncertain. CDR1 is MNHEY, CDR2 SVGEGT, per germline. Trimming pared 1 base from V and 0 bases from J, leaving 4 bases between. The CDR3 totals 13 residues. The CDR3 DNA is TGTGCCAGCAGTTACTACAGCTCCTACGAGCAGTACTTC. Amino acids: CASSYYSSYEQYF.

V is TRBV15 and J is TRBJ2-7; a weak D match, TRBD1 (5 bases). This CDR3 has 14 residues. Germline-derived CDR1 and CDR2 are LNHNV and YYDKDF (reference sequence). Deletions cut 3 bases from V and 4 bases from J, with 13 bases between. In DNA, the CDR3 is TGTGCCACCAGCAGTCGGTCAGGGTTATACGAGCAGTACTTC. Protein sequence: CATSSRSGLYEQYF. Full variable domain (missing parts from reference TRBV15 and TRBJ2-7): DAMVIQNPRYQVTQFGKPVTLSCSQTLNHNVMYWYQQKSSQAPKLLFHYYDKDFNNEADTPDNFQSRRPNTSFCFLDIRSPGLGDTAMYLCATSSRSGLYEQYFGPGTRLTVT.

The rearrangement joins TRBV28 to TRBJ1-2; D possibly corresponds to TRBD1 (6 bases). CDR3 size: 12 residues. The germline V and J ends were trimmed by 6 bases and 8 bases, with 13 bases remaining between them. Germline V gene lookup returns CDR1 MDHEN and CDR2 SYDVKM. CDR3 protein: CASRQGEGGYTF. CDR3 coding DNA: TGTGCCAGCAGACAGGGTGAGGGGGGCTACACCTTC.